This T cell receptor beta chain was sequenced in a study of metastatic and nonmetastatic thyroid tumors. The wider study: From malignant and benign thyroid patients, repertoires in blood and in tumor or nodule tissue were compared.

Study results and caveats: For both blood and tumor, malignant thyroid tumors reportedly showed significantly higher TCR beta diversity than benign nodules did.

Prior to thyroid surgery, none of the patients had received any treatment. In the source study's methods: Variation in CDR3 across clinicopathological groups served as the basis for constructing a distant-metastasis classifier in papillary thyroid cancer. Using MiXCR, TCRdb reanalyzed the PCR reads. It is TCRdb's table, rather than the study itself, that gives the V and J calls and clone size. The repertoire holds 30,000 to 40,000 clones, 15% to 20% seen once, with under 15% in the top ten. To note about this clone: Its antigen is not identified.

The receptor's source is a male donor with papillary thyroid cancer or a benign thyroid nodule (not recorded which). Some clones in this sample may be carry-over from other donors' samples. Sequencing was carried out using blood.

The CDR3 DNA follows: TGTGCCAGCAGTTTACATCGACTGGAGGTGAGCTCCTACAATGAGCAGTTCTTC. It yields the protein CASSLHRLEVSSYNEQFF. The chain carries TRBV27 and TRBJ2-1, with D perhaps matching TRBD2 (5 bases). Germline CDR1 and CDR2: MNHEY and SMNVEV (reference sequence). The CDR3 spans 18 residues. The V end was cut by 2 bases, the J end by 0 bases, with 17 bases between.